This T cell receptor (beta chain) was sequenced in a study of cytomegalovirus exposure and HLA in healthy donors. Whole-study results and caveats: A further, later analysis showed that HLA-associated TCR beta chains (compared with equally common others) were more clonally expanded.

A note on this clone: Antigen specificity is unknown.

In germline, CDR1 is SGHAT, CDR2 FQNNGV. CDR3 length equals 14 residues. Trimming took off 5 bases at V and 0 bases at J, with 10 bases between the two ends. The PCR had 60 Vbeta and 13 Jbeta primers. This table comes from immunoSEQ multiplex PCR, and its TCRdb copy is limited to in-frame clones, with some not included. The table has roughly 150,000 clones, over 70% seen once. The sequenced sample consisted of PBMCs. The source is a woman aged 18-30 years in good health and CMV-seronegative. The J gene is TRBJ1-1, the V gene TRBV11-2, with D uncertain. The CDR3 sequence is CASSNKYMNTEAFF. The CDR3 nucleotides are TGTGCCAGCAGCAACAAGTACATGAACACTGAAGCTTTCTTT.